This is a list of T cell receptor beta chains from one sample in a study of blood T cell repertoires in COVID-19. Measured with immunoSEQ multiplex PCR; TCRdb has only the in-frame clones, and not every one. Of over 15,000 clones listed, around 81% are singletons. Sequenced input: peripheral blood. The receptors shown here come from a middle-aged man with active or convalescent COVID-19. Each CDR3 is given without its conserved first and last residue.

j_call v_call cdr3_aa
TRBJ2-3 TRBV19 ASEPGQGTDTQY
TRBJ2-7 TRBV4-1 ASSQDPGAGYEQY
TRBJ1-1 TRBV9 ASAGDIMNTEAF
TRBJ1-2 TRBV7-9 ASSREGLNGYT
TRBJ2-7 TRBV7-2 ASSASGTYEQY
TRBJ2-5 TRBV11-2 ASSLDLENY
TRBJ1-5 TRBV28 ASSKRQGAGQPQH
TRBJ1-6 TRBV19 ASSKVGGWRNSPLH
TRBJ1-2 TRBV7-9 ASSYLSGTGANYGYT
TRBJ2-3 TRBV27 ASSSSWRGMQY
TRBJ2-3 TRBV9 ASSVGTGGPTDTQY
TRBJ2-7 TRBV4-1 ASSQDFYNPGLGYEQY
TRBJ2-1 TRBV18 ASSPGIAGANEQF
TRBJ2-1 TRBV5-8 ASSAGTSVSSYNEQF
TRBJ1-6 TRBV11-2 ASSLYRVNSPLH
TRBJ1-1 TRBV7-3 ASSLTLLGQGADTEAF
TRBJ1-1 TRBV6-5 ASKRENTEAF
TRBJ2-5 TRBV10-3 AIRRDQETQY
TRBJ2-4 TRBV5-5 ASSLVWTDPTYAKNIQY
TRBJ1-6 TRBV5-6 ASSADRGRSPLH
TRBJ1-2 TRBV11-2 ASSSRGGGPIYGYT
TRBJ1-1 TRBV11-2 ASTLSIAPVTEAF
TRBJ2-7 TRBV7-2 ASSPGDTSYEQY
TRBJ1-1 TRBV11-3 ASSLGSEGRAF
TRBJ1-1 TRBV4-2 ASSPMTESAEAF
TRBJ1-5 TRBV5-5 ASSMKQGAAQPQH
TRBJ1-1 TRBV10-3 AITEGGMLEAF
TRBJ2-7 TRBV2 ASSVFQTYEQY